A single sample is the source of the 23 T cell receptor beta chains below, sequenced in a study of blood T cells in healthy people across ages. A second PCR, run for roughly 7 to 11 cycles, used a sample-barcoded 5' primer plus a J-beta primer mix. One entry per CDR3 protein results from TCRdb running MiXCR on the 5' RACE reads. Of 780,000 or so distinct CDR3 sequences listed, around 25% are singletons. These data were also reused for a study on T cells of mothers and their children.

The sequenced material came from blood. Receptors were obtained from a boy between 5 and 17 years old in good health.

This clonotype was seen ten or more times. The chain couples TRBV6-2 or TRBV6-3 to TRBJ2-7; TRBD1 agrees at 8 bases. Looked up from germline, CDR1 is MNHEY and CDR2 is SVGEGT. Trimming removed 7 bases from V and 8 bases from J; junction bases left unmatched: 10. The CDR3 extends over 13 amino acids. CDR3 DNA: TGTGCCAGCACCCTGACAGGGGCCGGTAAGCAGTACTTC. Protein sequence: CASTLTGAGKQYF.

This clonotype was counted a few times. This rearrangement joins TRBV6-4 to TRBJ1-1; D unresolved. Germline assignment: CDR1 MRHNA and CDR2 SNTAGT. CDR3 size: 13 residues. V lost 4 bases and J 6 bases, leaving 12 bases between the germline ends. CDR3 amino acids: CASSALPQSEAFF. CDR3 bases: TGTGCCAGCAGTGCCCTACCCCAGTCTGAAGCTTTCTTT.

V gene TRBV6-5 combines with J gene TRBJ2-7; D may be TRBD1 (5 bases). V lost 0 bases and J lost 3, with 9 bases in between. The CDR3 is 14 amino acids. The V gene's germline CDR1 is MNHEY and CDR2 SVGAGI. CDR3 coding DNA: TGTGCCAGCAGTTACTCCACAGGATACTACGAGCAGTACTTC. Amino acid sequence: CASSYSTGYYEQYF.

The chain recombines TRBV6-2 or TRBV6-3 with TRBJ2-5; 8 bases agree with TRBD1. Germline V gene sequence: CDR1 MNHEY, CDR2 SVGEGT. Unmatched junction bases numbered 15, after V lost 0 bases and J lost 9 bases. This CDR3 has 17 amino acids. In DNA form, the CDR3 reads TGTGCCAGCAGTTACTCGATCACAGGGGGAGAGGTCTTGGCCCAGTACTTC. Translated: CASSYSITGGEVLAQYF.

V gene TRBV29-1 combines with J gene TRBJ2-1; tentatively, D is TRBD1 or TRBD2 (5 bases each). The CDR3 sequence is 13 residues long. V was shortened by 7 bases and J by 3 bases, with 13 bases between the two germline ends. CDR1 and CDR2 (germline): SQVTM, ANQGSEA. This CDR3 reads CSAGRYGYNEQFF. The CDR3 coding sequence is TGCAGCGCGGGGCGGTACGGCTACAATGAGCAGTTCTTC.

The CDR3 protein is CSAIRTGGRNQPQHF. CDR3 sequence (DNA): TGCAGTGCTATAAGGACAGGGGGCCGCAATCAGCCCCAGCATTTT. The chain couples TRBV20-1 to TRBJ1-5, with 11 bases that match TRBD1. Germline CDR1 is DFQATT and CDR2 is SNEGSKA (reference sequence). The trim removed 4 bases at V and 2 bases at J, leaving 4 bases unmatched. The CDR3 is 15 residues long.

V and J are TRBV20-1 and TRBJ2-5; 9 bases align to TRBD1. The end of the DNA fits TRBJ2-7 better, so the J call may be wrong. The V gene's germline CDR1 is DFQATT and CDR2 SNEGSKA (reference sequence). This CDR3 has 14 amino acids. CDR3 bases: TGCAGTGCTAGAACAGGGGGCGACTCCTACGAGCAGTACTTC. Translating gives CSARTGGDSYEQYF.

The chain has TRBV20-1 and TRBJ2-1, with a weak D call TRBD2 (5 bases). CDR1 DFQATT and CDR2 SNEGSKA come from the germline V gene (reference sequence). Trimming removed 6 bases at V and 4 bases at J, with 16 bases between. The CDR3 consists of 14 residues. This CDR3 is CSAAPGVSYNEQFF. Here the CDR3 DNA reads TGCAGTGCCGCCCCCGGGGTGAGTTACAATGAGCAGTTCTTC.

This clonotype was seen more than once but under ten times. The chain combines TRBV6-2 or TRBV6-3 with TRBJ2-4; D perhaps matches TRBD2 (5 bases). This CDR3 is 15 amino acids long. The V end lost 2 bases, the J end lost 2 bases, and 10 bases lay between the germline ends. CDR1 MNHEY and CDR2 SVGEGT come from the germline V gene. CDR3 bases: TGTGCCAGCAGTTACATAGCGCTTACCAAAAACATTCAGTACTTC. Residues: CASSYIALTKNIQYF.

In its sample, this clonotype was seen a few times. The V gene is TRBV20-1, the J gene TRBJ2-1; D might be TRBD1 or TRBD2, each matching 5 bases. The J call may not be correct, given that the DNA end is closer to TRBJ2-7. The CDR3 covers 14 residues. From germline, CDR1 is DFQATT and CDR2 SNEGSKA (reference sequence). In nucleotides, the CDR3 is TGCAGTGCCCCTTCCGGGACCGGCTCCTACGAGCAGTACTTC. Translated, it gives CSAPSGTGSYEQYF.

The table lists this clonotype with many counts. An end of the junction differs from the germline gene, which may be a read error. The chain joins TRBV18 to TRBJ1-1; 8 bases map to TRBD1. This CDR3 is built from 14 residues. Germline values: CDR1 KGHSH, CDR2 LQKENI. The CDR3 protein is CASSPGTGNTEAFF. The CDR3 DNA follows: TGCGCCAGCAGCCCCGGGACAGGGAACACTGAAGCTTTCTTT.

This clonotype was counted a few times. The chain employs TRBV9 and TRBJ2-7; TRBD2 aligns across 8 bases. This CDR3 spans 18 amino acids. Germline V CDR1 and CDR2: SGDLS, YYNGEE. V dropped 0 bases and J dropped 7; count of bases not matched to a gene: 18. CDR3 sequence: CASSVGPYGAGDPTEQYF. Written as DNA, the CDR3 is TGTGCCAGCAGCGTAGGCCCTTATGGAGCGGGGGATCCTACGGAGCAGTACTTC.

CDR3 nucleotide sequence: TGTGCCAGCAGTTTCGAGAACAGGGGGCAGGCTAATGAAAAACTGTTTTTT. This encodes CASSFENRGQANEKLFF. V usage is TRBV7-8 and J usage is TRBJ1-4; TRBD1 aligns across 9 bases. V shed 6 bases, J shed 3 bases, and the junction held 11 bases outside the gene matches. CDR3 length equals 17 residues. CDR1 and CDR2 from the germline V gene are SGHVS and FQNEAQ.

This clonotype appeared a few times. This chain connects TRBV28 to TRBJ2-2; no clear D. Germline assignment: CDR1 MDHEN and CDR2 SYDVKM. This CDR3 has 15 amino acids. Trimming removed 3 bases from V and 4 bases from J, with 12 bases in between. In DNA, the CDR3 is TGTGCCAGCAGTTTGGCCGGGCTGCTCACCGGGGAGCTGTTTTTT. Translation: CASSLAGLLTGELFF.

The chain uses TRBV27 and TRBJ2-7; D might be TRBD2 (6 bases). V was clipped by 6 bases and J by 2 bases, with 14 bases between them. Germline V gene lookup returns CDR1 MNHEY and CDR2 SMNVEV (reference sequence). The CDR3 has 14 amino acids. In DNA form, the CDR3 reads TGTGCCAGCAGCCCCGGGACTTACCCCTACGAGCAGTACTTC. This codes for CASSPGTYPYEQYF.

The CDR3 DNA follows: TGCGCCAGCAGCTTGGATCCTGCGACAGATACGCAGTATTTT. Translating gives CASSLDPATDTQYF. The chain recombines TRBV5-1 with TRBJ2-3; D unresolved. In germline, CDR1 is SGHRS, CDR2 YFSETQ. V dropped 0 bases and J dropped 3 bases, with 8 bases sitting between them. The CDR3 loop spans 14 amino acids.

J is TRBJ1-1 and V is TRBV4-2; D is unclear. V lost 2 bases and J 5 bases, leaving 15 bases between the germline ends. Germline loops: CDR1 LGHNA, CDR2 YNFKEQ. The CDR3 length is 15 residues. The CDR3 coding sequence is TGTGCCAGCAGCCAATCAACTGCCTCAGGTACTGAAGCTTTCTTT. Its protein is CASSQSTASGTEAFF.

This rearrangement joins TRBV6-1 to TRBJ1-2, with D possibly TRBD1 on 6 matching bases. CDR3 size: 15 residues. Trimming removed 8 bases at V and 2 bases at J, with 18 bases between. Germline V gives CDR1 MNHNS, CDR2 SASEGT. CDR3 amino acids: CASGRGGGKNYGYTF. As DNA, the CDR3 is TGTGCCAGCGGCAGAGGAGGGGGAAAGAACTATGGCTACACCTTC.

The CDR3 DNA reads as TGTGCCAGCAGGACGGAAAGCAATCAGCCCCAGCATTTT. Encoded protein: CASRTESNQPQHF. The chain employs TRBV2 and TRBJ1-5; D gene unclear. This CDR3 has 13 residues. Trimming removed 6 bases at V and 1 base at J, with 7 bases between. Germline CDR1 SNHLY, CDR2 FYNNEI.

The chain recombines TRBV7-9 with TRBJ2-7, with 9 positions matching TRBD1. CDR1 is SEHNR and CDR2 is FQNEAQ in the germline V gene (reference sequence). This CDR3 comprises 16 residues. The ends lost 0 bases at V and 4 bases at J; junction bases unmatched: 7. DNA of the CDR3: TGTGCCAGCAGCTTAGCGCTCGGGGACAGGGCTTACGAGCAGTACTTC. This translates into CASSLALGDRAYEQYF. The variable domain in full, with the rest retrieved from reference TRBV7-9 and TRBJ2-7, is DTGVSQNPRHKITKRGQNVTFRCDPISEHNRLYWYRQTLGQGPEFLTYFQNEAQLEKSRLLSDRFSAERPKGSFSTLEIQRTEQGDSAMYLCASSLALGDRAYEQYFGPGTRLTVT.

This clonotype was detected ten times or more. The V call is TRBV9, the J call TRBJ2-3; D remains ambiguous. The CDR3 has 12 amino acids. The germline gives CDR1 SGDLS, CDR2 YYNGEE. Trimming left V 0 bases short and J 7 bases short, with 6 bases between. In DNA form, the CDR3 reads TGTGCCAGCAGCGTAGCGGAGAATACGCAGTATTTT. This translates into CASSVAENTQYF.

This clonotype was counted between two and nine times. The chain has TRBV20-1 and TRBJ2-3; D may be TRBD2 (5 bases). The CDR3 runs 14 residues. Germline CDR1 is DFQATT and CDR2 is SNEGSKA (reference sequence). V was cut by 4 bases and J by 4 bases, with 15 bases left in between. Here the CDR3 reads CSATGGRAPDTQYF. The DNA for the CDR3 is TGCAGTGCTACGGGCGGGCGAGCCCCAGATACGCAGTATTTT.

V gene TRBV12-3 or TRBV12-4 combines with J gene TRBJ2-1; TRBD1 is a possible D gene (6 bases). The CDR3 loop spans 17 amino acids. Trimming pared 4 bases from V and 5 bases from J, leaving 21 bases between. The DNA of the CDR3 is TGTGCCAGCAGTTCCAAAACTTACAGGGAGTTCCACAATGAGCAGTTCTTC. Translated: CASSSKTYREFHNEQFF.